This T cell receptor beta chain was captured by sequencing in a study of blood T cell repertoires in COVID-19. This clone was seen a few times. The CDR3 is made up of 17 amino acids. V lost 5 bases and J lost 10, with 24 bases in between. Looked up from germline, CDR1 is LNHDA and CDR2 is SQIVND (reference sequence). Original analysis: Reference gene primers were amplified, and this amplification served to estimate nucleated cell counts. Some clones are missing from TCRdb's copy, which holds only in-frame ones; the method was immunoSEQ multiplex PCR. V and J calls and clone size are those listed in that table; D and trimming were worked out from the DNA. Here the sample spans around 220,000 clones, roughly nine tenths being singletons.

The sequence derives from a woman between 45 and 60 years old with acute or convalescent COVID-19. The V gene is TRBV19, the J gene TRBJ1-6; perhaps TRBD1 as D (6 bases). The sample taken for sequencing was peripheral blood. The CDR3 DNA sequence: TGTGCCAGTAGTCCTGAAACAGGGACCGAACCATTCTCACCCCTCCACTTT. This codes for CASSPETGTEPFSPLHF.